One sample yielded the 14 T cell receptor beta chains listed below, sequenced in a study of vaccination effects on CD4 cells after COVID-19. Some clones are missing from TCRdb's copy, which holds only in-frame ones; the method was immunoSEQ multiplex PCR. This sample has approximately 40,000 clones; more than 75% occur once, and the top ten carry less than 3%. What these receptors recognize is not known. Following 10 days of culture, CD4+ T cells were isolated. Sequenced material: CD4+ T cells from PBMCs cultured without peptide, taken before COVID-19 vaccination. The receptors stem from a human donor who received a COVID-19 vaccine.

V usage is TRBV13 and J usage is TRBJ1-2; D may be TRBD1 (5 bases). Germline CDR1 is PRHDT and CDR2 is FYEKMQ (reference sequence). The V gene lost 3 bases and the J gene lost 5 bases, with 16 bases spanning the gap. The CDR3 totals 15 residues. The CDR3 DNA follows: TGTGCCAGCAGCTTCGGAGGGGCGTCAGGATATGGCTACACCTTC. Amino acid sequence: CASSFGGASGYGYTF.

The chain employs TRBV12-3 or TRBV12-4 and TRBJ2-5; D unclear. Deletions cut 2 bases from V and 4 bases from J, with 8 bases between. The CDR3 length is 13 residues. The CDR3 DNA sequence: TGTGCCAGCAGTTTAAGGTTACGAGAGACCCAGTACTTC. Residues: CASSLRLRETQYF.

The J gene is TRBJ2-1, the V gene TRBV7-2; D possibly corresponds to TRBD2 (5 bases). This CDR3 region has 14 residues. The V gene's germline CDR1 is SGHTA and CDR2 FQGNSA. Trimming cost V 0 bases and J 6 bases, with 9 bases left between them. CDR3 sequence reads: CASSLALTSNEQFF. The CDR3 DNA reads TGTGCCAGCAGCTTAGCGCTTACTAGCAATGAGCAGTTCTTC.

V usage is TRBV3-1 (or the pseudogene TRBV3-2) and J usage is TRBJ1-2; D is possibly TRBD1 (5 bases). This CDR3 is built from 15 residues. The germline V and J ends were trimmed by 3 bases and 5 bases, with 16 bases remaining between them. Germline V gene lookup returns CDR1 LGHDT and CDR2 YNNKEL (reference sequence). In DNA, the CDR3 is TGTGCCAGCAGCCACGGGACGATTGACATTTATGGCTACACCTTC. Encoded protein: CASSHGTIDIYGYTF.

This chain connects TRBV9 to TRBJ1-3, with a weak D call TRBD1 (5 bases). Looked up from germline, CDR1 is SGDLS and CDR2 is YYNGEE. V shed 3 bases and J shed 8 bases, with 15 bases lying between them. The CDR3 has 14 amino acids. The DNA for the CDR3 is TGTGCCAGCAGCGAGGGACTAACGGTAGACACCATATATTTT. It yields the protein CASSEGLTVDTIYF.

As DNA, the CDR3 is TGTGCTAGTGGTTTAGACGGGTTTAGCGAGCAGTACGTC. This codes for CASGLDGFSEQYV. V and J are TRBV12-5 and TRBJ2-7; D remains unclear. The CDR3 sequence is 13 residues long. Per the germline V gene, CDR1 is LGHNT and CDR2 is FRNRAP. Trimming shortened V by 3 bases and J by 6 bases, and 12 bases separated the two germline ends.

The rearrangement joins TRBV6-1 to TRBJ1-1; the D is unclear. Trimming pared 2 bases from V and 2 bases from J, leaving 6 bases between. The CDR3 is 13 residues long. In germline, CDR1 is MNHNS, CDR2 SASEGT. In DNA form, the CDR3 reads TGTGCCAGCAGTGAACATATCAACACTGAAGCTTTCTTT. Its translation is CASSEHINTEAFF.

This chain links TRBV3-1 (or the pseudogene TRBV3-2) with TRBJ2-3, with 12 bases that match TRBD2. The CDR3 loop spans 17 amino acids. J gave up 13 bases and V 4 bases, and 18 bases lay outside the gene matches. Germline V lookup: CDR1 LGHDT, CDR2 YNNKEL (reference sequence). The CDR3: CASSPPRTSGAKSREYF. Written as DNA, the CDR3 is TGTGCCAGCAGCCCCCCAAGGACTAGCGGGGCAAAAAGTCGGGAGTATTTT.

This rearrangement joins TRBV6-5 to TRBJ1-1; no definite D call. Trimming left V 0 bases short and J 0 bases short, with 8 bases between. There are 15 residues in the CDR3. CDR1 and CDR2 (germline): MNHEY, SVGAGI. Here the CDR3 reads CASSYSWQLNTEAFF. The CDR3 DNA is TGTGCCAGCAGTTACTCGTGGCAACTGAACACTGAAGCTTTCTTT.

The chain couples TRBV6-2 or TRBV6-3 to TRBJ2-7; no firm D call. V was pared by 0 bases and J by 6 bases, with 9 bases between. The CDR3 runs to 13 residues. Germline V gene data show CDR1 as MNHEY and CDR2 as SVGEGT. CDR3 sequence (DNA): TGTGCCAGCAGTTACTCGGATTTGTCCGAGCAGTACGTC. It specifies CASSYSDLSEQYV.

The J gene is TRBJ1-3, the V gene TRBV28; TRBD1 agrees at 7 bases. Germline assignment: CDR1 MDHEN and CDR2 SYDVKM. This CDR3 is built from 14 residues. V lost 5 bases and J lost 7; bases outside the gene matches: 8. The CDR3 protein is CASSTHTGDNTIYF. CDR3 DNA: TGTGCCAGCAGTACACATACAGGGGACAACACCATATATTTT.

This clone has only a few counts. The J gene is TRBJ1-5, the V gene TRBV19; D gene uncertain. V dropped 8 bases and J dropped 0 bases, with 8 bases sitting between them. Looked up from germline, CDR1 is LNHDA and CDR2 is SQIVND (reference sequence). The CDR3 consists of 13 residues. CDR3 DNA sequence: TGTGCCAGTGGGCAGGATAGCAATCAGCCCCAGCATTTT. The encoded protein is CASGQDSNQPQHF.

This clone has a handful of counts. The V and J genes are TRBV19 and TRBJ2-7; 10 positions match TRBD2. With 5 bases clipped from V and 1 base from J, the junction kept 2 bases outside the gene matches. The CDR3 runs to 14 residues. Looked up from germline, CDR1 is LNHDA and CDR2 is SQIVND (reference sequence). The DNA for the CDR3 is TGTGCCAGTAGTGTGACTAGCGGGTCCTACGAGCAGTACGTC. Protein: CASSVTSGSYEQYV.

The V gene is TRBV6-5, the J gene TRBJ2-7; TRBD1 is a possible D gene (6 bases). V dropped 5 bases and J dropped 0 bases, with 14 bases sitting between them. The CDR3 loop spans 15 amino acids. The germline gives CDR1 MNHEY, CDR2 SVGAGI. CDR3 nucleotide sequence: TGTGCCAGCAGTATCGACAGGTCTGTCTCCTACGAGCAGTACGTC. Amino acids: CASSIDRSVSYEQYV.